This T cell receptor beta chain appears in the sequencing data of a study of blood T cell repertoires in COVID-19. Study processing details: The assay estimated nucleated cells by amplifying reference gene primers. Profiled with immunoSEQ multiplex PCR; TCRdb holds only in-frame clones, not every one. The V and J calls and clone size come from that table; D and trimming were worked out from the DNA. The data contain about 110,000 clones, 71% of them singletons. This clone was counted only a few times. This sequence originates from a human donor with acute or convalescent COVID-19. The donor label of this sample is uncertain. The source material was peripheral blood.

The CDR3 loop is CASSLTGGNTEAFF. DNA for the CDR3: TGTGCCAGCAGCCTGACAGGGGGGAACACTGAAGCTTTCTTT. This sequence joins TRBV9 and TRBJ1-1; 9 bases line up with TRBD1. The V gene end was trimmed by 4 bases and the J gene end by 1 base; junction bases not matched to a gene: 2. The CDR3 totals 14 residues. Germline loops: CDR1 SGDLS, CDR2 YYNGEE.